This T cell receptor (beta chain) comes out of a study of T cells in Graves' hyperthyroidism and ophthalmopathy (dated by TCRdb to between 2018 and 2021). Study-level background: Peripheral blood samples were taken at initial diagnosis, before any treatment was given. Once sampling was done, hyperthyroidism patients were given methimazole at a starting dose of 30 mg daily, whereas ophthalmopathy patients were given high-dose intravenous methylprednisolone. The paper describes TCR Vbeta CDR3 sequencing of about 140 peripheral blood samples, made up of fewer than 50 ophthalmopathy patients, around 78 hyperthyroidism patients and 17 progressor patients. To identify distinguishing TCR V-J signatures, a discovery cohort of some 99 patients was used, comprising 40 to 45 with Graves' ophthalmopathy and 57 with stable Graves' hyperthyroidism. In addition, the study compared T-cell repertoires in thyroid tissue and in blood from about 6 Graves' hyperthyroidism patients. The 100 discovery patients were randomly split 7:3 into training and test sets. Whether ophthalmopathy could be predicted prospectively was tested in an independent validation cohort made up of about 20 hyperthyroidism patients plus 17 patients who later progressed to ophthalmopathy. General findings and caveats noted by the study authors: Ophthalmopathy was separated from stable hyperthyroidism by a 13 V-J signature model, with around 90% sensitivity and roughly 84% specificity obtained in cross-validation and 80%/75% obtained in testing. In validation, the model predicted progression to ophthalmopathy a median of roughly 6.2 months before onset, with approximately 68% sensitivity and about 72% specificity. Most expanded thyroid clonotypes (frequency above 0.001) were also found in blood, which suggests that blood repertoires may mirror thyroid immune responses. Sample size was not statistically predetermined, and blinding of investigators to group allocation was not performed.

CDR1 is given as SEHNR and CDR2 as FQNEAQ, both from the germline V gene (reference sequence). V lost 2 bases and J lost 7 bases; the stretch between them is 12 bases long. The CDR3 measures 15 amino acids from cysteine to phenylalanine. Of the read, only the CDR3 DNA is kept; its 45 bases are in frame from base 1. Amplification of TCR beta CDR3 regions was carried out from RNA transcripts. The first round of RT-PCR for the TCR CDR3 was performed with the HTBI primer set and the Qiagen OneStep RT-PCR kit. The libraries were constructed in a second round of multiplex PCR and then size-selected and purified. Sequencing of the libraries was done on an Illumina HiSeq2000 using paired-end 100 bp reads. The study's processing was this. SOAPnuke was used to process the raw data, removing reads that contained adapters or uncalled bases, had a mean Phred below 15, or lacked an exact match to the constant primer or identifier. High-quality paired reads were merged using COPE v1.2.5, and each unique nucleotide sequence was defined as a clonotype. Clonotypes were aligned to IMGT TRBV, TRBD and TRBJ reference segments using MiTCR v1.1. The analysis was restricted to V-J combinations with a frequency above 0.0001, which together covered 99% to 99.2% of the repertoires. The TCS score was defined as the ratio of F50 (clonal expansion) to E x V (chaos), calculated using BLOSUM62-based TCRdist between CDR3 peptides within each V-J. Welch's t-statistics and random forest reduced around 510 V-J features to 10 to 15, which were used in a naive Bayes classifier (R e1071). TCRdb reprocessed the public reads (quality trimming at Q25 with fastp, clone calling with MiXCR) and kept in-frame beta chains. CDR3 protein sequences are deduplicated, and each keeps its most common genes and DNA. TCRdb's processing, not the study's, gives the V and J calls here. The table for this sample lists some 350,000 distinct CDR3 sequences; about a fifth of them were counted only once. The ten most abundant clones make up 3.5% to 4% of the sample.

Comment on this clonotype: No antigen is known for it. One base away there is no much larger clone; base qualities are not given.

A patient counted as having stable Graves' hyperthyroidism if no progression to ophthalmopathy occurred over 18 months of follow-up. Hyperthyroidism patients were newly diagnosed, had a disease duration of under 2 months, and were aged 18 to 65 years. Patients with uncontrolled infections, other autoimmune diseases, pregnancy or lactation were excluded. Clinical symptoms, serum thyroxine and TRAb, thyroid ultrasound, and orbital computed tomography formed the basis for the diagnoses. Ficoll-Paque density gradient centrifugation was used to isolate PBMCs from around 9.1 ml of fresh peripheral blood. Total RNA was extracted using Trizol reagent, and RNA quality was assessed on an Agilent 2100 Bioanalyzer.

The specimen was blood. This TCR was sampled from a woman between 18 and 30 years old with Graves' hyperthyroidism. The chain is encoded by TRBV7-9 joined to TRBJ1-6; a tentative D call is TRBD1 (5 bases match). The sequence in DNA is TGTGCCAGCAGCTTAACAGGAATGGAGAATTCACCCCTCCACTTT. Its translation is CASSLTGMENSPLHF.